The sequence of this TCR beta chain was determined in a study of cytomegalovirus exposure and HLA in healthy donors. The primer mix had 60 Vbeta and 13 Jbeta primers. The protocol was immunoSEQ multiplex PCR, while the TCRdb copy is restricted to in-frame clones and leaves out a portion. Among roughly 140,000 clones, 60% to 80% were seen once, and the ten largest hold roughly 0.7%. With V trimmed by 0 bases and J by 1 base, 1 base remained unmatched. Looked up from germline, CDR1 is SGHNT and CDR2 is YYREEE (reference sequence). CDR3 size: 16 residues. The chain links TRBV5-4 to TRBJ2-2; 9 bases align to TRBD2. Material: PBMCs. This clonotype was sampled from a male donor in good health and CMV-seronegative. Written as DNA, the CDR3 is TGTGCCAGCAGCTTGGGGCGGGGGGGGAACACCGGGGAGCTGTTTTTT. Translation gives CASSLGRGGNTGELFF.